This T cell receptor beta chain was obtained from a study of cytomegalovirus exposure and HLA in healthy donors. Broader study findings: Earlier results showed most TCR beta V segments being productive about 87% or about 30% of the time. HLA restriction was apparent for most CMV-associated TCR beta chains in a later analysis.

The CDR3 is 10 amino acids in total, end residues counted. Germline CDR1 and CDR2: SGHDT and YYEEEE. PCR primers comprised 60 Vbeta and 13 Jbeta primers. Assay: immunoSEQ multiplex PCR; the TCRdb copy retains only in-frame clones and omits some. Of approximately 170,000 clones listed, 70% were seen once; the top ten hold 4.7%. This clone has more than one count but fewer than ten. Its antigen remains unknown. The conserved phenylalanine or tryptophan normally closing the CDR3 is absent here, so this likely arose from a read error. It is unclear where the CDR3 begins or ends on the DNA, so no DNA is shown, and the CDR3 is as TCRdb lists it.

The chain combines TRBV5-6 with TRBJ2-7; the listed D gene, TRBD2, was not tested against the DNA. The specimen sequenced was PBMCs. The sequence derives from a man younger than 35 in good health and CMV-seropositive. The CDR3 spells CASSFSGISG.